These 9 T cell receptor beta chains came from one sample sequenced in a study of breast tumors, draining lymph nodes, adjacent tissues. TCRdb analysed the multiplex PCR reads with MiXCR anew, one entry per CDR3 protein. The sample shows approximately 300,000 distinct CDR3 sequences, 30% of them seen only once. Axillary draining lymph nodes of breast cancer patients supplied the node samples. The sequenced sample consisted of axillary lymph node tissue. The receptors were gathered from a female donor with breast cancer. Some clones in this sample may be carry-over from other donors' samples.

This clonotype was seen only once. A much more abundant neighbour one base away suggests this may be a read error. V gene TRBV5-1 combines with J gene TRBJ2-5; tentatively, D is TRBD2 (6 bases). CDR3 length: 15 amino acids. The V and J ends lost 7 bases and 1 base respectively, with 17 bases between them. Per the germline V gene, CDR1 is SGHRS and CDR2 is YFSETQ. CDR3 nucleotides: TGCGCCAGCGGCCCGAGAGCGGGCTCCCAAGAGACCCAGTACTTC. Translation gives CASGPRAGSQETQYF.

The table lists this clonotype with many counts. CDR3 loop: CASSVGTSGSNGELFF. The CDR3 coding sequence is TGTGCCAGCAGCGTAGGGACTAGCGGGAGTAACGGGGAGCTGTTTTTT. The V and J genes are TRBV9 and TRBJ2-2; 13 nucleotides line up with TRBD2. The CDR3 runs 16 residues. Trimming cost V 0 bases and J 7 bases; bases outside gene matches: 3. The germline gives CDR1 SGDLS, CDR2 YYNGEE.

This clonotype was counted ten times or more. The genes are TRBV7-3 and TRBJ2-3, with 12 bases lining up with TRBD2. Looked up from germline, CDR1 is SGHTA and CDR2 is FQGTGA. There are 15 residues in the CDR3. V was pared by 5 bases and J by 3 bases, with 3 bases of the junction left unmatched. Here the CDR3 DNA reads TGTGCCAGCAGCACCACTAGCGGGAGGACAGATACGCAGTATTTT. Encoded protein: CASSTTSGRTDTQYF.

The chain carries TRBV3-1 and TRBJ2-1; D gene uncertain. The CDR3 runs to 14 residues. Germline V gives CDR1 LGHDT, CDR2 YNNKEL (reference sequence). Between the trimmed V and J ends, which lost 0 bases and 3 bases, there was a span of 6 bases. The CDR3 here is CASSQDLFYNEQFF. Written as DNA, the CDR3 is TGTGCCAGCAGCCAAGATCTTTTCTACAATGAGCAGTTCTTC.

This clonotype was observed many times. The chain couples TRBV25-1 to TRBJ2-1, with 12 nucleotides matching TRBD2. There are 18 residues in the CDR3. Germline CDR1 and CDR2: MGHDK and SYGVNS. Trimming took 5 bases from V and 8 from J; bases not matched to a gene: 16. As DNA, the CDR3 is TGTGCCAGCAGTAAGGGGTTACTACTAGCGGGAGGCAGCCATGAGCAGTTCTTC. It encodes CASSKGLLLAGGSHEQFF.

The chain recombines TRBV9 with TRBJ1-6, with TRBD1 matching 9 bases. Germline V lookup: CDR1 SGDLS, CDR2 YYNGEE. The CDR3 covers 15 residues. Trimming took 0 bases from V and 9 from J; bases not matched to a gene: 4. The CDR3 loop reads CASSVVGQGGSPLHF. The CDR3 bases are TGTGCCAGCAGCGTAGTGGGACAGGGTGGTTCACCCCTCCACTTT.

In its sample, this clonotype was seen many times. This chain links TRBV11-2 with TRBJ2-7; 10 bases align to TRBD1. Germline loops: CDR1 SGHAT, CDR2 FQNNGV. The trim removed 5 bases at V and 3 bases at J, leaving 7 bases unmatched. The CDR3 sequence is 15 residues long. CDR3 loop: CASSPRQGANYEQYF. The CDR3 DNA is TGTGCCAGCAGCCCTCGACAGGGGGCGAACTACGAGCAGTACTTC.

This clonotype was seen ten or more times. The V call is TRBV20-1, the J call TRBJ2-7; TRBD1 agrees at 7 bases. The CDR3 is made up of 16 amino acids. The germline CDR1 and CDR2 sequences are DFQATT and SNEGSKA (reference sequence). J lost 5 bases, V lost 3 bases, and 16 bases had no gene match. The CDR3 loop is CSASGQDGYRGHEQYF. The CDR3 bases are TGCAGTGCTAGTGGACAGGATGGCTATAGGGGCCACGAGCAGTACTTC.

Worth noting for this clonotype: Possible read error: a much larger clone is one base away. The rearrangement joins TRBV4-3 to TRBJ2-3; 9 nucleotides agree with TRBD2. The junction had 6 bases not matched to a gene; V was cut back by 0 bases and J by 2 bases. This CDR3 comprises 17 residues. CDR1 and CDR2 from the germline V gene are LGHNA and YSLEER. CDR3 bases: TGCGCCAGCAGCCAAGACCAAGCGGGAGGTACCACAGATACGCAGTATTTT. Translated: CASSQDQAGGTTDTQYF.